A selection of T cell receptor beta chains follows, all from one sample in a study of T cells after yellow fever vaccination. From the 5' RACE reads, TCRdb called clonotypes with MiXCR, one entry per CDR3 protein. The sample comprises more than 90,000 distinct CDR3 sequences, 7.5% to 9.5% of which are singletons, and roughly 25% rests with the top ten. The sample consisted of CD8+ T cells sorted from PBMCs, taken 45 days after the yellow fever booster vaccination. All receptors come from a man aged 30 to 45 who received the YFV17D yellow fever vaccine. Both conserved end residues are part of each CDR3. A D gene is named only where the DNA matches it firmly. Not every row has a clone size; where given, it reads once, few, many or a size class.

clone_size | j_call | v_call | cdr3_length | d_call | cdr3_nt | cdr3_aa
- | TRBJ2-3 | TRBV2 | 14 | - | TGTGCCAGCAGTGAAGACGGGGCCCTGGATACGCAGTATTTT | CASSEDGALDTQYF
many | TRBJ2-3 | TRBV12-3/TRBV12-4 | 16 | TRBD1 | TGTGCCAGCAGTTTAGCCTACAGGGGGCCCCAAGATACGCAGTATTTT | CASSLAYRGPQDTQYF
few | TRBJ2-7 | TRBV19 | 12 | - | TGTGCCACCACATCTGGGCCCTACGAGCAGTACTTC | CATTSGPYEQYF
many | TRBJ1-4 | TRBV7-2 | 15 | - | TGTGCCAGCAGCTCGACCCGGGCGGCTAATGAAAAACTGTTTTTT | CASSSTRAANEKLFF
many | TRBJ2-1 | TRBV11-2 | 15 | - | TGTGCCAGCATCCCCGAGGCCGGCTCCTACAATGAGCAGTTCTTC | CASIPEAGSYNEQFF
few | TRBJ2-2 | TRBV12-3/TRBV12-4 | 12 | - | TGTGCCATTGGGGGTTCCGCCGGGGAGCTGTTTTTT | CAIGGSAGELFF
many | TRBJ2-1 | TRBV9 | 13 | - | TGTGCCAGCACCAACTACGGTTCGGGTGAGCAGTTCTTC | CASTNYGSGEQFF
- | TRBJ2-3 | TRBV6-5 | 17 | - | TGTGCCAGCAGTTACTCGGCTTCCAGCTGGGTGGCAGATACGCAGTATTTT | CASSYSASSWVADTQYF
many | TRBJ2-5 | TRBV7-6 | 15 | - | TGTGCCAGCAGCTTAGAGGGTACAGGGCCCTGGGGCCAGTACTTC | CASSLEGTGPWGQYF
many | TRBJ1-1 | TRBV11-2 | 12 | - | TGTGCCAGTACCCGGGGGGTCACTGAAGCTTTCTTT | CASTRGVTEAFF
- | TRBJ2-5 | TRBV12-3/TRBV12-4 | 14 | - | TGTGCCAGCAGAGTACTGGGGCCTCAAGAGACCCAGTACTTC | CASRVLGPQETQYF
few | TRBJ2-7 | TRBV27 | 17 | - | TGTGCCAGCAGTCAGCTTGGGCTTGGGGACCCCTACGGCGAGCAGTACTTC | CASSQLGLGDPYGEQYF
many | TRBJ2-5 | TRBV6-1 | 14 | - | TGTGCCAGCAGTGACCTGGGAGCGCTAGAGACCCAGTACTTC | CASSDLGALETQYF
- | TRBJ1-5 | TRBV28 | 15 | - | TGTGCCAGCAGTACCCGGACAGTTAGCAATCAGCCCCAGCATTTT | CASSTRTVSNQPQHF
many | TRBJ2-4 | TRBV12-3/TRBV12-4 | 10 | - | TGTGCCAGCAGTGGAAACGGGCTAGCCTTC | CASSGNGLAF
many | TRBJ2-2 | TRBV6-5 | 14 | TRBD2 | TGTGCCAGCAGTTGGGGGGGGTCAACCGGGGAGCTGTTTTTT | CASSWGGSTGELFF
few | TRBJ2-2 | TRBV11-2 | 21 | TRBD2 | TGTGCCAGCAGCTTAGATCTACATTCCCCGGGACTAGCGGTGGACACCGGGGAGCTGTTTTTT | CASSLDLHSPGLAVDTGELFF
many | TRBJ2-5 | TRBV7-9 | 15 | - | TGTGCCAGCAGCTTAGTTGGAGGATCTAAAGAGACCCAGTACTTC | CASSLVGGSKETQYF
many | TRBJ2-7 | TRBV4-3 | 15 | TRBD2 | TGCGCCAGCAGCCAAAGAGCGGGAGTCCCCTACGAGCAGTACTTC | CASSQRAGVPYEQYF
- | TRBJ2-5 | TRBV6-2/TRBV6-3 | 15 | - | TGTGCCAGCAGCCAACGTGGGGGTACGTGGGAGACCCAGTACTTC | CASSQRGGTWETQYF
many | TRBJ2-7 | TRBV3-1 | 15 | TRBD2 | TGTGCCAGCAGCGGTGGACTAGCGGGAGGCTACGAGCAGTACTTC | CASSGGLAGGYEQYF
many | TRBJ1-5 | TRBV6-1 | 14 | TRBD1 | TGTGCCAGCAGTGACCGACAGGGACTTCAGCCCCAGCATTTT | CASSDRQGLQPQHF
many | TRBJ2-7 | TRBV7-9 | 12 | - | TGTGCCAGCAGCATCGGACTCTACGAGCAGTACTTC | CASSIGLYEQYF
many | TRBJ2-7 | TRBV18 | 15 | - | TGTGCCAGCTCACTCCTCGGGACCGGTGGCTACGAGCAGTACTTC | CASSLLGTGGYEQYF
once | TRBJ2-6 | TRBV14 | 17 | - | TGTGCCAGCAGCCGGGGACCCACCTACTCTGGGGCCAACGTCCTGACTTTC | CASSRGPTYSGANVLTF
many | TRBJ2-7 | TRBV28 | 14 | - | TGTGCCAGCAGTTTCTTCCTAGGGACCTACGAGCAGTACTTC | CASSFFLGTYEQYF
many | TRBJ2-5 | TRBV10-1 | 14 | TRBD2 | TGCGCCAGCAGTGAGTCGGCGGGAGAAGAGACCCAGTACTTC | CASSESAGEETQYF
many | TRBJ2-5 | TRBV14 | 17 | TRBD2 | TGTGCCAGCAGCCAAGGGTGGGCTAGCGGGAGCCAAGAGACCCAGTACTTC | CASSQGWASGSQETQYF
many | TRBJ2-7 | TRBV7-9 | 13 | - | TGTGCCAGCAGCCCGGCCCTTTCCTACGAGCAGTACTTC | CASSPALSYEQYF
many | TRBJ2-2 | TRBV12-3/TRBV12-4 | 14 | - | TGTGCCACCCAACGGGTTTTGAACACCGGGGAGCTGTTTTTT | CATQRVLNTGELFF
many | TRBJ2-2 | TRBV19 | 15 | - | TGTGCCAGTAGTATCAACGGACCCGAAACCGGGGAGCTGTTTTTT | CASSINGPETGELFF
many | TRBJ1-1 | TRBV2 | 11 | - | TGTGCCAGTACCCCCGGTCTTGAAGCTTTCTTT | CASTPGLEAFF
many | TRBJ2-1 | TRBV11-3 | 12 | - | TGTGCCAGCAGCTGGGGTTCGGGAGAGCAGTTCTTC | CASSWGSGEQFF
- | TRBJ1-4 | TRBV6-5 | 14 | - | TGTGCCAGCAGTTACTCACAGACTAATGAAAAACTGTTTTTT | CASSYSQTNEKLFF
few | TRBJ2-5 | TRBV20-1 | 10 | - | TGCAGTGCCACGGAGGTGACCCAGTACTTC | CSATEVTQYF
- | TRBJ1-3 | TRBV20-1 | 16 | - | TGCAGTGCTAGAGATTATTCGGCAGCCTCTGGAAACACCATATATTTT | CSARDYSAASGNTIYF